Shown below are 13 T cell receptor beta chains from a single sample sequenced in a study of CD8+CD57+ T cells in acquired aplastic anemia. Genomic DNA templated the TCR beta VDJ and CDR3 profiling. Each CDR3 protein is one row after TCRdb ran MiXCR on the reads. The data hold just over 150,000 distinct CDR3 sequences, with around half observed a single time. Selection for sequencing was limited to patients who had shown CD8+CD57+ cell expansion by flow cytometry. The sequenced sample was sorted CD4+, CD8+, or CD8+CD57+ T cells (not recorded which) from PBMCs. These receptors all come from a human donor with aplastic anemia.

This chain joins TRBV15 and TRBJ1-1; perhaps TRBD1 as D (5 bases). Germline CDR1 LNHNV, CDR2 YYDKDF (reference sequence). CDR3 length: 13 amino acids. Trimming stripped 5 bases from V and 1 base from J, with 8 bases between. CDR3 amino acids: CATSGGTNTEAFF. The CDR3 nucleotides read TGTGCCACCAGCGGAGGGACGAACACTGAAGCTTTCTTT.

This clonotype was seen repeatedly, ten times or more. The gene calls are TRBV15 and TRBJ2-1; TRBD1 might be the D (5 bases). CDR3 size: 14 residues. Looked up from germline, CDR1 is LNHNV and CDR2 is YYDKDF (reference sequence). The germline V and J ends were trimmed by 3 bases and 10 bases, with 16 bases remaining between them. For the CDR3, the DNA is TGTGCCACCAGCAGTCTGCTAGGGGCTGTGGAGCAGTTCTTC. Translating it yields CATSSLLGAVEQFF.

At least ten counts were recorded for this clonotype. One end of the junction fails to match germline, which may point to a read error. The chain has TRBV5-1 and TRBJ1-6; D gene ambiguous. The CDR3 has 13 residues. Germline V gene data show CDR1 as SGHRS and CDR2 as YFSETQ. CDR3 loop: CASRLEGSSPLHF. DNA of the CDR3: TGCGCCAGCAGGTTGGAGGGTAGTTCACCCCTCCACTTT.

This clonotype has a handful of counts. The chain couples TRBV20-1 to TRBJ2-4; a weak D match, TRBD2 (5 bases). In germline, CDR1 is DFQATT, CDR2 SNEGSKA (reference sequence). With 3 bases removed from V and 0 bases from J, the gap between germline ends came to 24 bases. The CDR3 runs 19 residues. CDR3 DNA sequence: TGCAGTGCTAGGAGGTACTTCGGAGAGGACTCCGAAGCCAAAAACATTCAGTACTTC. It is translated as CSARRYFGEDSEAKNIQYF.

There are many counts of this clonotype. The rearrangement joins TRBV2 to TRBJ2-7; D might be TRBD1 (5 bases). This CDR3 is built from 16 residues. The V gene lost 4 bases and the J gene lost 2 bases, with 18 bases spanning the gap. Germline loops: CDR1 SNHLY, CDR2 FYNNEI. In nucleotides, the CDR3 is TGTGCCAGCAGTGCCCCGGAAGACAGTTTCACCTACGAGCAGTACTTC. This encodes CASSAPEDSFTYEQYF.

The chain couples TRBV2 to TRBJ2-1, with 7 bases identical to TRBD1. Germline values: CDR1 SNHLY, CDR2 FYNNEI. The J segment lost 1 base and the V segment lost 10 bases, leaving 7 bases of the junction unmatched. The CDR3 has 14 amino acids. This chain's CDR3 is CATSLRGSYNEQFF. CDR3 nucleotides: TGTGCCACCAGCCTCAGGGGGTCCTACAATGAGCAGTTCTTC.

This sequence joins TRBV2 and TRBJ2-7; D call uncertain. V dropped 2 bases and J dropped 0 bases, with 23 bases sitting between them. Germline V lookup: CDR1 SNHLY, CDR2 FYNNEI. This CDR3 has 19 residues. In DNA, the CDR3 is TGTGCCAGCAGTGAACGGAGCGTCGTCCTCGGTTCCAGCTCCTACGAGCAGTACTTC. As protein: CASSERSVVLGSSSYEQYF.

The V and J genes are TRBV5-5 and TRBJ1-1; no definite D call. Germline assignment: CDR1 SGHKS and CDR2 YYEKEE (reference sequence). Trimming cost V 0 bases and J 6 bases, with 9 bases left between them. The length of the CDR3 is 13 residues. CDR3 sequence reads: CASSLGGRAEAFF. The CDR3 DNA reads TGTGCCAGCAGCTTGGGAGGGAGGGCTGAAGCTTTCTTT.

The chain uses TRBV2 and TRBJ2-7; no clear D. The CDR3 has 14 amino acids. With 0 bases removed from V and 4 bases from J, the gap between germline ends came to 10 bases. Germline CDR1 and CDR2: SNHLY and FYNNEI. CDR3 residues: CASSEASPGYEQYF. Here the CDR3 DNA reads TGTGCCAGCAGTGAAGCATCCCCCGGATACGAGCAGTACTTC.

This clonotype has a count of ten or more. The rearrangement links TRBV4-1 to TRBJ1-5, with D possibly TRBD1 on 5 matching bases. CDR3 length: 15 amino acids. The V end lost 4 bases, the J end lost 6 bases, and 16 bases lay between the germline ends. Germline CDR1 reads MGHRA; CDR2 reads YSYEKL. CDR3 nucleotide sequence: TGCGCCAGCAGCCCGCTCCCGGGGGAGACTCAGCCCCAGCATTTT. Translation gives CASSPLPGETQPQHF.

The sample holds many counts of this clonotype. J is TRBJ1-1 and V is TRBV11-1; 11 positions match TRBD1. J gave up 4 bases and V 5 bases, and 15 bases lay outside the gene matches. From germline, CDR1 is SGHAT and CDR2 FQDESV (reference sequence). The CDR3 length is 18 residues. In DNA form, the CDR3 reads TGTGCCAGCAGCGACCCGGGACAGGGGGAGACATTAGGCACTGAAGCTTTCTTT. It specifies CASSDPGQGETLGTEAFF. Supplemented by reference TRBV11-1 and TRBJ1-1, the full variable domain reads EAEVAQSPRYKITEKSQAVAFWCDPISGHATLYWYRQILGQGPELLVQFQDESVVDDSQLPKDRFSAERLKGVDSTLKIQPAELGDSAMYLCASSDPGQGETLGTEAFFGQGTRLTVV.

A few counts support this clonotype. V is TRBV27 and J is TRBJ1-1, with D uncertain. The CDR3 covers 15 residues. The V and J ends lost 7 bases and 1 base respectively, with 16 bases between them. Germline V lookup: CDR1 MNHEY, CDR2 SMNVEV (reference sequence). CDR3 bases: TGTGCCAGCACCCCTGGATCTGACACGAACACTGAAGCTTTCTTT. This codes for CASTPGSDTNTEAFF.

The chain recombines TRBV25-1 with TRBJ1-1; TRBD1 might be the D (5 bases). In germline, CDR1 is MGHDK, CDR2 SYGVNS. The V end was cut by 2 bases, the J end by 10 bases, with 14 bases between. The CDR3 is 13 residues long. The CDR3 bases are TGTGCCAGCAGTGAAGGTTGGGGGACGGCAGCTTTCTTT. Its protein is CASSEGWGTAAFF.